The present T cell receptor (beta chain) was sequenced within a study of sequential checkpoint blockade in melanoma. Germline lookup yields CDR1 SGHRS and CDR2 YFSETQ. The CDR3 totals 15 residues. V dropped 2 bases and J dropped 0 bases, with 11 bases sitting between them. Treatment: randomized to nivolumab then ipilimumab (arm A) or the reverse (arm B). Measured with immunoSEQ multiplex PCR; TCRdb has only the in-frame clones, and not every one. The table lists 25,000 to 35,000 clones, 75% to 90% of them singletons, with more than 20% in the top ten. The J gene is TRBJ1-1, the V gene TRBV5-1; a possible D gene is TRBD1 (6 bases). The TCR was taken from a human donor with melanoma. The sample was CD8+ T cells sorted from blood (inferred from file names), taken from a patient given nivolumab and ipilimumab in sequence. Here the CDR3 reads CASSLWDIMNTEAFF. The CDR3 DNA reads TGCGCCAGCAGCTTATGGGACATTATGAACACTGAAGCTTTCTTT.